This entry describes one TCR beta chain. This sample was taken from a study of control samples from healthy donors and cancer patients. The CDR3 is 15 residues long. Germline assignment: CDR1 SGDLS and CDR2 YYNGEE. The V and J ends lost 3 bases and 5 bases respectively, with 18 bases between them. The data were produced by immunoSEQ multiplex PCR, yet TCRdb's version contains in-frame clones alone and is incomplete. The data hold about 160,000 clones, with roughly 94% observed a single time. Sequencing was done on a sample of PBMCs. The clonotype comes from a man aged 55 to 70 with colorectal cancer. The chain joins TRBV9 to TRBJ2-7; D might be TRBD1 or TRBD2, each matching 5 bases. CDR3 amino acids: CASSDSGARSDEQYF. The CDR3 coding sequence is TGTGCCAGCAGCGACTCCGGGGCCCGGAGTGACGAGCAGTACTTC.